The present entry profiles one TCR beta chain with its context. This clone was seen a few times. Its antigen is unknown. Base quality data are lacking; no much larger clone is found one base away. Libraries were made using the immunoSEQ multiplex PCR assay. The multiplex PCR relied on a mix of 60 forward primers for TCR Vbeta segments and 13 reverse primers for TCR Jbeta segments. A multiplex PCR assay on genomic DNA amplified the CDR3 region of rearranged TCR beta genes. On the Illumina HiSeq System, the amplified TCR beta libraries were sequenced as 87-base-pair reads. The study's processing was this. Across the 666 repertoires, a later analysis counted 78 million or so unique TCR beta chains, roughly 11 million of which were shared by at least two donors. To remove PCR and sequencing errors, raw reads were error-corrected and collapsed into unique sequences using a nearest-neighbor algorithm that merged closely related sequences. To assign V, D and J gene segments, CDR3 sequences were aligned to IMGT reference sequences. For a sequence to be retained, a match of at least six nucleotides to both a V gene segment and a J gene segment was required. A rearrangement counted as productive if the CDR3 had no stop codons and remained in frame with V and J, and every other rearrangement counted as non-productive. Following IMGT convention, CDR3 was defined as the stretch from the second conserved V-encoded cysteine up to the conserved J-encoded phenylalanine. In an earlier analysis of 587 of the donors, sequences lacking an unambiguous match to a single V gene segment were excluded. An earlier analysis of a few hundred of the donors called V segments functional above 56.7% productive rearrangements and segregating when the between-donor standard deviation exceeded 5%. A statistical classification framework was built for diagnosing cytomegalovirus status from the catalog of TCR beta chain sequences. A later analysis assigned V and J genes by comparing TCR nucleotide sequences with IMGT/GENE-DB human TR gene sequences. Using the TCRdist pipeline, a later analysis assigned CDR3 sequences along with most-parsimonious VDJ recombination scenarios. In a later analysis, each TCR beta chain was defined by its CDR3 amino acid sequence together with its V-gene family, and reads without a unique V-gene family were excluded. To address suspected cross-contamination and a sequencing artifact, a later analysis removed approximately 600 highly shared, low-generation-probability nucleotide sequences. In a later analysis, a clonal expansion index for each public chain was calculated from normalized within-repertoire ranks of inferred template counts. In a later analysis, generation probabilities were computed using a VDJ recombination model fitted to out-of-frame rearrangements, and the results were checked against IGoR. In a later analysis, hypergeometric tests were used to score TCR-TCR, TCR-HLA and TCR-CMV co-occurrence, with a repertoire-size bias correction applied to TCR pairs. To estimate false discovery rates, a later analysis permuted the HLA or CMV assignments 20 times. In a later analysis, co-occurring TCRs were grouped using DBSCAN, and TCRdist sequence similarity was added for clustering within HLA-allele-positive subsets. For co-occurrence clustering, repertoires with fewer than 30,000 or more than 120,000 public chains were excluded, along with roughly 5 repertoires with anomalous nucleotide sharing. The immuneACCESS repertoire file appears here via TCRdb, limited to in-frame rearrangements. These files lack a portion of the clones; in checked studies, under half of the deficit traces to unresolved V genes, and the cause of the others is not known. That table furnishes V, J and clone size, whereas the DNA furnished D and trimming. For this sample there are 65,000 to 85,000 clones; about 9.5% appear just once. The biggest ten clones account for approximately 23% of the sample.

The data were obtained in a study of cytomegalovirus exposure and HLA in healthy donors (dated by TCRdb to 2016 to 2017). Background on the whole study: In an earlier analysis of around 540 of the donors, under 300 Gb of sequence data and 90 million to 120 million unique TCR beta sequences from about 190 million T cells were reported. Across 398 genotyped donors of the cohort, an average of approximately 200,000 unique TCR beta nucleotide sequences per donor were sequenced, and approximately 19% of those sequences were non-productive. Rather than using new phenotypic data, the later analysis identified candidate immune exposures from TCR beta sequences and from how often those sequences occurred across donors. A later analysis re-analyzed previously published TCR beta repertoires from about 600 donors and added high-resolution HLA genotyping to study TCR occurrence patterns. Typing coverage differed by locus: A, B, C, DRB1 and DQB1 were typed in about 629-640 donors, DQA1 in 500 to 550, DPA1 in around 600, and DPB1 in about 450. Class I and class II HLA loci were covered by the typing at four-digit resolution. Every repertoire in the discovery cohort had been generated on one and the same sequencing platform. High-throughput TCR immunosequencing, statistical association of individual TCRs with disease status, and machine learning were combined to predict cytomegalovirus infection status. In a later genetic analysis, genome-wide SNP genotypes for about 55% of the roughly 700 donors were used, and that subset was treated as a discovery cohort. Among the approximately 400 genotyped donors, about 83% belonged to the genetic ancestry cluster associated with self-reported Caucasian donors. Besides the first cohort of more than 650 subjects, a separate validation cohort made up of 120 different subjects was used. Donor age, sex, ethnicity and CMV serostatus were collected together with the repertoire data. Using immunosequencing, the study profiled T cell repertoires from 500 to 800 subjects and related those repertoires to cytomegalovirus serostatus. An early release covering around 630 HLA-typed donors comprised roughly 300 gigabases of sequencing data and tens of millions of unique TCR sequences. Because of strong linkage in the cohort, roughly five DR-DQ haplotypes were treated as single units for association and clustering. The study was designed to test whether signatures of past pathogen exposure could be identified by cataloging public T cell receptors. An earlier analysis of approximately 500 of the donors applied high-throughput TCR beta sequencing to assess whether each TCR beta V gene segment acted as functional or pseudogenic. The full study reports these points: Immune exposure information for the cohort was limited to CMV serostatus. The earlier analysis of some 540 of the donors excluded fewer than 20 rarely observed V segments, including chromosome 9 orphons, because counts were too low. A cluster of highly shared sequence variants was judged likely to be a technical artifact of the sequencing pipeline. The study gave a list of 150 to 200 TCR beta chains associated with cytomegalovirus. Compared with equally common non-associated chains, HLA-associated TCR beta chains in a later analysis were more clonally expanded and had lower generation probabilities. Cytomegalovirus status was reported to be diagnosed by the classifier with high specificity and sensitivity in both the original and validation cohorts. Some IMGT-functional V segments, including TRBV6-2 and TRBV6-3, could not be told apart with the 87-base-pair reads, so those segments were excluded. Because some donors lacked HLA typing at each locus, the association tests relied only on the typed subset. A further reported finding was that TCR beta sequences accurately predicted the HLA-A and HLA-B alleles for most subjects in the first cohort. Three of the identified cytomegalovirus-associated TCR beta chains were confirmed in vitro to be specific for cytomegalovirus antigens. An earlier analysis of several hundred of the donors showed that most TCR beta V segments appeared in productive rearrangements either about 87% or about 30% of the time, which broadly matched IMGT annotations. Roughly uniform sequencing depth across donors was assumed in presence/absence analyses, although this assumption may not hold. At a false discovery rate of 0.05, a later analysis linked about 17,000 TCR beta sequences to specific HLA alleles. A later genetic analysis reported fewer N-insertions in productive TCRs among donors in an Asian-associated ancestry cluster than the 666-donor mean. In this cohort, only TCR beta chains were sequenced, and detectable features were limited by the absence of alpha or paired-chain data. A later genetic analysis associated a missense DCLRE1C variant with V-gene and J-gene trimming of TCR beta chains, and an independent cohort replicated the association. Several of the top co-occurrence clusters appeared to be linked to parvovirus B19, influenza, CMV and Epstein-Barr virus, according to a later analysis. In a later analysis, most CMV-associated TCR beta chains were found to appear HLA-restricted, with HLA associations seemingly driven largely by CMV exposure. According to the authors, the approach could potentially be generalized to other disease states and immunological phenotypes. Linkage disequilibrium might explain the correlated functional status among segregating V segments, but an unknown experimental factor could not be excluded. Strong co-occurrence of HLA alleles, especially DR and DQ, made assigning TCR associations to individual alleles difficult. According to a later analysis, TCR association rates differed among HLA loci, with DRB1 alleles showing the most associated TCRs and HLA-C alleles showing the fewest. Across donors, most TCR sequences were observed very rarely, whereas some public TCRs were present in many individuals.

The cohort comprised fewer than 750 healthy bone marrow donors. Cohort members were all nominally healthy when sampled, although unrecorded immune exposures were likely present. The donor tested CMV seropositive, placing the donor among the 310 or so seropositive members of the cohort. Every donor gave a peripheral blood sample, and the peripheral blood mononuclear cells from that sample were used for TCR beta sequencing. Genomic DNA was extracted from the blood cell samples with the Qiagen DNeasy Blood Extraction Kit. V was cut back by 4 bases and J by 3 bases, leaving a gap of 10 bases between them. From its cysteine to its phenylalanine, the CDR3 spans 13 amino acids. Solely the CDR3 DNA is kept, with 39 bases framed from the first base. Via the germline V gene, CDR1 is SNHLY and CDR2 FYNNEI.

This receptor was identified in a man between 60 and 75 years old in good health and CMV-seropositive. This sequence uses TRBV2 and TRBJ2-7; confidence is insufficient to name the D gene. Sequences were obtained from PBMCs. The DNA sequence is TGTGCCAGCAGTGTCCAGATTTTCTACGAGCAGTACTTC. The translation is CASSVQIFYEQYF.